Listed below are T cell receptor beta chains from one sample, sequenced in a study of beta chain features in type 1 diabetes. TCRdb's table, derived via immunoSEQ multiplex PCR, lists solely in-frame clones and lacks some. The table records about 650,000 clones, around an eighth of them present only once. Sample: naive CD4+ T cells from blood. All receptors come from a man aged 25 to 40 with type 1 diabetes. CDR3s leave out the opening cysteine and the closing phenylalanine or tryptophan.

CDR3aa: SPGTDTQY
j_gene: TRBJ2-3
v_gene: TRBV20-1

CDR3aa: ASHPPRGREDTQY
j_gene: TRBJ2-3
v_gene: TRBV18

CDR3aa: ASSSPGLAGGRETQY
j_gene: TRBJ2-5
v_gene: TRBV7-2

CDR3aa: SVEQGNGSPLH
j_gene: TRBJ1-6
v_gene: TRBV29-1

CDR3aa: ASSVETANYGYT
j_gene: TRBJ1-2
v_gene: TRBV5-1

CDR3aa: ASTRGNSGNTIY
j_gene: TRBJ1-3
v_gene: TRBV7-8

CDR3aa: ASSLLGYSYNEQF
j_gene: TRBJ2-1
v_gene: TRBV5-1

CDR3aa: ASSLAAGRTLTDTQY
j_gene: TRBJ2-3
v_gene: TRBV7-2

CDR3aa: ASRPTGVSDGYT
j_gene: TRBJ1-2
v_gene: TRBV2

CDR3aa: ANGQGMGYEQY
j_gene: TRBJ2-7
v_gene: TRBV6-6

CDR3aa: ASSPPGPETQY
j_gene: TRBJ2-5
v_gene: TRBV18

CDR3aa: ASTHGGAGANVLT
j_gene: TRBJ2-6
v_gene: TRBV6-1

CDR3aa: SAGAGNGYT
j_gene: TRBJ1-2
v_gene: TRBV29-1

CDR3aa: ASKRDRTNEQF
j_gene: TRBJ2-1
v_gene: TRBV7-2

CDR3aa: ASSRTDLPYEQY
j_gene: TRBJ2-7
v_gene: TRBV28

CDR3aa: ASRGLTAIPYGYT
j_gene: TRBJ1-2
v_gene: TRBV6-1

CDR3aa: ASSLSRPGNTIY
j_gene: TRBJ1-3
v_gene: TRBV28

CDR3aa: ASSLVQGRGQPQH
j_gene: TRBJ1-5
v_gene: TRBV5-8

CDR3aa: ASSASDAQRGETQY
j_gene: TRBJ2-5
v_gene: TRBV5-1

CDR3aa: ASSQAPGQVPSGANVLT
j_gene: TRBJ2-6
v_gene: TRBV4-3

CDR3aa: ASSFGRLANEQY
j_gene: TRBJ2-7
v_gene: TRBV5-6

CDR3aa: ASSFSGVLTGELF
j_gene: TRBJ2-2
v_gene: TRBV11-3

CDR3aa: AWSVGGSNEKLF
j_gene: TRBJ1-4
v_gene: TRBV30

CDR3aa: ASSWLATETQY
j_gene: TRBJ2-5
v_gene: TRBV5-1

CDR3aa: ASSDGVIPTQY
j_gene: TRBJ2-3
v_gene: TRBV6-1

CDR3aa: ASSFHGPQETQY
j_gene: TRBJ2-5
v_gene: TRBV7-8

CDR3aa: ASSLSGGRDTQY
j_gene: TRBJ2-3
v_gene: TRBV5-4

CDR3aa: SATGTGGLGNYGYT
j_gene: TRBJ1-2
v_gene: TRBV29-1

CDR3aa: ASSPPDRVGTEAF
j_gene: TRBJ1-1
v_gene: TRBV18

CDR3aa: ASSLGGEGYT
j_gene: TRBJ1-2
v_gene: TRBV7-9

CDR3aa: ASSLFEGVGTEAF
j_gene: TRBJ1-1
v_gene: TRBV5-4

CDR3aa: ASSLTGGSYNSPLH
j_gene: TRBJ1-6
v_gene: TRBV7-3

CDR3aa: AWSFTGNTIY
j_gene: TRBJ1-3
v_gene: TRBV30

CDR3aa: ASSLAVGQLIYGYT
j_gene: TRBJ1-2
v_gene: TRBV5-1

CDR3aa: ASGGEQTVDTQY
j_gene: TRBJ2-3
v_gene: TRBV5-1

CDR3aa: SVVQFMNTEAF
j_gene: TRBJ1-1
v_gene: TRBV29-1

CDR3aa: ASGWGGTQY
j_gene: TRBJ2-3
v_gene: TRBV6-5

CDR3aa: AWSVHRGETQY
j_gene: TRBJ2-5
v_gene: TRBV30

CDR3aa: ASTHPAYRVSGANVLT
j_gene: TRBJ2-6
v_gene: TRBV7-9

CDR3aa: SVEDGTGNSGNTIY
j_gene: TRBJ1-3
v_gene: TRBV29-1

CDR3aa: ASSLQSQETQY
j_gene: TRBJ2-5
v_gene: TRBV28

CDR3aa: ARLGGTWEEKLF
j_gene: TRBJ1-4
v_gene: TRBV27

CDR3aa: ASSNEDTQY
j_gene: TRBJ2-3
v_gene: TRBV6-5

CDR3aa: ASSLASSSGSQETQY
j_gene: TRBJ2-5
v_gene: TRBV5-1

CDR3aa: SVYRGRGGYT
j_gene: TRBJ1-2
v_gene: TRBV29-1

CDR3aa: ASSLSRDGGELF
j_gene: TRBJ2-2
v_gene: TRBV7-3

CDR3aa: ASSVSSQETQY
j_gene: TRBJ2-5
v_gene: TRBV19

CDR3aa: ASSQVIGTGGRYT
j_gene: TRBJ1-2
v_gene: TRBV4-3

CDR3aa: ASSAFSGGHYEQY
j_gene: TRBJ2-7
v_gene: TRBV7-8

CDR3aa: ASSPRGQEQY
j_gene: TRBJ2-7
v_gene: TRBV18

CDR3aa: ASSNFKAGTYGYT
j_gene: TRBJ1-2
v_gene: TRBV13

CDR3aa: SVVGVSQETQY
j_gene: TRBJ2-5
v_gene: TRBV29-1

CDR3aa: ASRLDRNEQY
j_gene: TRBJ2-7
v_gene: TRBV7-8

CDR3aa: AIQQGAGSPLH
j_gene: TRBJ1-6
v_gene: TRBV7-2

CDR3aa: AWRRVYGYT
j_gene: TRBJ1-2
v_gene: TRBV30